Presented here are 25 T cell receptor beta chains from one specimen sequenced in a study of blood T cell repertoires in COVID-19. Sequenced by immunoSEQ multiplex PCR; TCRdb stores in-frame clones only, minus some. Of about 670,000 clones listed, over 80% were seen once; the top ten hold more than 0.25%. Sequenced material: peripheral blood. The receptors derive from a woman between 18 and 30 years old with acute or convalescent COVID-19.

The J gene is TRBJ2-7, the V gene TRBV7-9; D perhaps matches TRBD2 (6 bases). Per germline, CDR1 SEHNR and CDR2 FQNEAQ (reference sequence). Trimming removed 3 bases from V and 6 bases from J, with 9 bases in between. The CDR3 length is 12 residues. In DNA, the CDR3 is TGTGCCAGCAGCTTCCCCGGGGGCGAGCAGTACTTC. Translated, it gives CASSFPGGEQYF.

The chain recombines TRBV3-1 (or the pseudogene TRBV3-2) with TRBJ2-5; D unclear. Trimming took off 1 base at V and 9 bases at J, with 6 bases between the two ends. The CDR3 consists of 11 residues. Germline V gene sequence: CDR1 LGHDT, CDR2 YNNKEL (reference sequence). The CDR3 reads CASSQGQAQYF. CDR3 in DNA: TGTGCCAGCAGCCAAGGGCAGGCCCAGTACTTC.

The chain has TRBV30 and TRBJ2-2, with D maybe TRBD2 (6 bases). Germline V gene lookup returns CDR1 GTSNPN and CDR2 SVGIG (reference sequence). Deletions cut 2 bases from V and 4 bases from J, with 14 bases between. This CDR3 has 15 residues. The CDR3 loop is CAWSRYGGSTGELFF. CDR3 DNA: TGTGCCTGGAGTAGGTATGGAGGGAGCACCGGGGAGCTGTTTTTT.

The chain joins TRBV5-6 to TRBJ1-2; D unresolved. Between the trimmed V and J ends, which lost 0 bases and 3 bases, there was a span of 15 bases. The CDR3 has 16 amino acids. Germline CDR1 and CDR2: SGHDT and YYEEEE. CDR3 sequence reads: CASSLAYSPHYYGYTF. Written as DNA, the CDR3 is TGTGCCAGCAGCTTGGCTTACAGCCCCCACTACTATGGCTACACCTTC.

This clone occurred once. The chain employs TRBV19 and TRBJ1-3; weak D call: TRBD1 (6 bases). The CDR3 totals 15 residues. V was clipped by 7 bases and J by 2 bases, with 15 bases between them. Germline V gene data show CDR1 as LNHDA and CDR2 as SQIVND (reference sequence). The CDR3 spells CASTGHQDAGNTIYF. CDR3 DNA sequence: TGTGCCAGTACGGGACACCAAGACGCTGGAAACACCATATATTTT.

The chain recombines TRBV3-1 (or the pseudogene TRBV3-2) with TRBJ1-2; D gene ambiguous. Per the germline V gene, CDR1 is LGHDT and CDR2 is YNNKEL (reference sequence). V was shortened by 3 bases and J by 2 bases, with 13 bases between the two germline ends. The CDR3 runs to 15 residues. CDR3 nucleotide sequence: TGTGCCAGCAGCCATGGGTTACAGAGAAACTATGGCTACACCTTC. It encodes CASSHGLQRNYGYTF.

The chain couples TRBV5-1 to TRBJ1-1, with D possibly TRBD1 on 6 matching bases. Germline V gene sequence: CDR1 SGHRS, CDR2 YFSETQ. V was shortened by 2 bases and J by 2 bases, with 10 bases between the two germline ends. This CDR3 has 14 amino acids. The CDR3 coding sequence is TGCGCCAGCAGCTTCCTGACAGGTAACACTGAAGCTTTCTTT. It is translated as CASSFLTGNTEAFF.

The chain couples TRBV24-1 to TRBJ1-5; D is possibly TRBD1 (6 bases). Germline V gives CDR1 KGHDR, CDR2 SFDVKD. Trimming removed 7 bases from V and 2 bases from J, with 8 bases in between. There are 13 residues in the CDR3. CDR3 nucleotide sequence: TGTGCCACCAGATCAGGGGGCAATCAGCCCCAGCATTTT. Amino acids: CATRSGGNQPQHF.

This clone is a singleton in its sample. This sequence joins TRBV10-3 and TRBJ1-5, with D unresolved. The CDR3 consists of 13 residues. V was pared by 6 bases and J by 1 base, with 7 bases between. The germline CDR1 and CDR2 sequences are ENHRY and SYGVKD. The chain's CDR3 is CAIREQSNQPQHF. The CDR3 coding sequence is TGTGCCATCAGGGAACAGAGCAATCAGCCCCAGCATTTT.

The chain links TRBV24-1 to TRBJ2-3; D possibly corresponds to TRBD1 (6 bases). CDR3 length: 14 amino acids. Deletions cut 3 bases from V and 5 bases from J, with 11 bases between. CDR1 and CDR2 (germline): KGHDR, SFDVKD. This chain's CDR3 is CATSDPGDVDTQYF. CDR3 bases: TGTGCCACCAGTGATCCAGGGGATGTAGATACGCAGTATTTT.

This chain connects TRBV7-2 to TRBJ1-2; 7 nucleotides match TRBD1. V shed 2 bases and J 0 bases; nucleotides not matched to a gene: 6. The CDR3 extends over 16 amino acids. In germline, CDR1 is SGHTA, CDR2 FQGNSA. The CDR3 nucleotides are TGTGCCAGCAGCTTAAGGGGACAGATTTCTAACTATGGCTACACCTTC. Its protein is CASSLRGQISNYGYTF.

The rearrangement links TRBV12-3 or TRBV12-4 to TRBJ1-1; D is uncertain. The CDR3 is made up of 13 amino acids. The V end lost 4 bases, the J end lost 2 bases, and 8 bases lay between the germline ends. Here the CDR3 DNA reads TGTGCCAGCAGTTACAATACCAACACTGAAGCTTTCTTT. Translated, it gives CASSYNTNTEAFF.

The CDR3 reads CASSFETTLDYGYTF. For the CDR3, the DNA is TGCGCCAGCAGCTTTGAAACGACCCTAGACTATGGCTACACCTTC. V is TRBV5-1 and J is TRBJ1-2; no clear D gene. Germline lookup yields CDR1 SGHRS and CDR2 YFSETQ. The CDR3 runs 15 residues. V was shortened by 2 bases and J by 3 bases, with 14 bases between the two germline ends.

As concerns this clone: The same CDR3 arises from other DNA sequences in this sample as well. V usage is TRBV30 and J usage is TRBJ1-2; 9 bases align to TRBD1. Germline CDR1 reads GTSNPN; CDR2 reads SVGIG (reference sequence). V shed 3 bases and J 0 bases; nucleotides not matched to a gene: 2. This CDR3 contains 14 residues. CDR3 in amino acids: CAWSRTGANYGYTF. The CDR3 bases are TGTGCCTGGAGCAGGACAGGGGCTAACTATGGCTACACCTTC.

The genes are TRBV15 and TRBJ1-2; D is ambiguous. Germline-derived CDR1 and CDR2 are LNHNV and YYDKDF (reference sequence). The CDR3 is made up of 16 amino acids. V was trimmed by 0 bases and J by 3 bases, leaving 14 bases between them. CDR3 loop: CATSRESTRADYGYTF. The CDR3 coding sequence is TGTGCCACCAGCAGAGAATCGACGAGGGCAGACTATGGCTACACCTTC.

J is TRBJ1-6 and V is TRBV28, with 8 bases matching TRBD1. The V and J ends lost 7 bases and 7 bases, in that order; junction bases with no gene match: 12. CDR1 and CDR2 from the germline V gene are MDHEN and SYDVKM. There are 16 residues in the CDR3. This CDR3 reads CASKAKRDRFNSPLHF. CDR3 bases: TGTGCCAGCAAGGCAAAAAGGGACAGGTTCAATTCACCCCTCCACTTT.

This clone was counted once. One end of the junction varies from germline; a read error may be responsible. The gene calls are TRBV13 and TRBJ2-3; 7 bases are shared with TRBD2. The CDR3 runs 13 residues. CDR1 and CDR2 from the germline V gene are PRHDT and FYEKMQ (reference sequence). CDR3 DNA: TGTGCCAGCAGCGGGGACTACACAGATGCGCAGTATTTT. Translated: CASSGDYTDAQYF.

The rearrangement uses TRBV5-1 and TRBJ2-2; D is possibly TRBD2 (6 bases). Trimming left V 5 bases short and J 7 bases short, with 21 bases between. CDR1 is SGHRS, CDR2 YFSETQ, per germline. CDR3 length: 16 amino acids. CDR3 amino acids: CASRPARGEVYGELFF. DNA of the CDR3: TGCGCCAGCAGACCGGCCAGAGGGGAGGTGTACGGGGAGCTGTTTTTT.

The chain combines TRBV3-1 (or the pseudogene TRBV3-2) with TRBJ1-2; no definite D call. The CDR3 consists of 12 residues. Trimming removed 1 base at V and 8 bases at J, with 8 bases between. Per germline, CDR1 LGHDT and CDR2 YNNKEL (reference sequence). CDR3 bases: TGTGCCAGCAGCCAAGGTGGAGGGGGCTACACCTTC. Its translation: CASSQGGGGYTF.

The V and J genes are TRBV5-1 and TRBJ2-7; D is uncertain. Germline V gene sequence: CDR1 SGHRS, CDR2 YFSETQ. The V gene lost 4 bases and the J gene lost 3 bases, with 11 bases spanning the gap. The CDR3 sequence is 13 residues long. The CDR3 is CASSQKTGYEQYF. The CDR3 nucleotides are TGCGCCAGCAGCCAAAAGACGGGCTACGAGCAGTACTTC.

This rearrangement joins TRBV28 to TRBJ1-2; D possibly corresponds to TRBD1 (6 bases). The CDR3 sequence is 13 residues long. The germline V and J ends were trimmed by 6 bases and 7 bases, with 15 bases remaining between them. The V gene's germline CDR1 is MDHEN and CDR2 SYDVKM. CDR3 sequence (DNA): TGTGCCAGCAGCTACAGGGAGCCTTTTGGCTACACCTTC. This translates into CASSYREPFGYTF.

This clone was seen only once. The chain uses TRBV5-4 and TRBJ2-7; 7 bases agree with TRBD2. The CDR3 is 14 amino acids. Per the germline V gene, CDR1 is SGHNT and CDR2 is YYREEE (reference sequence). Trimming removed 4 bases from V and 6 bases from J; junction bases left unmatched: 10. The CDR3 sequence is CASSKSGVTFEQYF. The CDR3, as DNA: TGTGCCAGCAGCAAGAGCGGGGTGACCTTCGAGCAGTACTTC.

CDR3 amino acids: CASSFGLAGSTDTQYF. CDR3 sequence (DNA): TGTGCCAGCAGCTTCGGACTAGCGGGGTCGACAGATACGCAGTATTTT. V and J are TRBV5-6 and TRBJ2-3, with 12 bases that match TRBD2. The CDR3 is 16 residues long. The ends lost 2 bases at V and 3 bases at J; junction bases unmatched: 4. Germline lookup yields CDR1 SGHDT and CDR2 YYEEEE.

This sequence joins TRBV2 and TRBJ1-4; 9 bases line up with TRBD1. V lost 2 bases to trimming and J lost 12 bases; unmatched junction nucleotides: 10. The CDR3 length is 15 residues. Germline V gives CDR1 SNHLY, CDR2 FYNNEI. This chain's CDR3 is CASSENLQGALELFF. In DNA, the CDR3 is TGTGCCAGCAGTGAAAATCTACAGGGGGCGCTTGAACTGTTTTTT.

This chain connects TRBV6-5 to TRBJ1-1; a possible D gene is TRBD1 (5 bases). The V gene lost 7 bases and the J gene lost 3 bases, with 15 bases spanning the gap. This CDR3 comprises 14 residues. The germline CDR1 and CDR2 sequences are MNHEY and SVGAGI. The CDR3 protein is CASTPWGGDTEAFF. As DNA, the CDR3 is TGTGCCAGCACGCCCTGGGGGGGGGACACTGAAGCTTTCTTT.